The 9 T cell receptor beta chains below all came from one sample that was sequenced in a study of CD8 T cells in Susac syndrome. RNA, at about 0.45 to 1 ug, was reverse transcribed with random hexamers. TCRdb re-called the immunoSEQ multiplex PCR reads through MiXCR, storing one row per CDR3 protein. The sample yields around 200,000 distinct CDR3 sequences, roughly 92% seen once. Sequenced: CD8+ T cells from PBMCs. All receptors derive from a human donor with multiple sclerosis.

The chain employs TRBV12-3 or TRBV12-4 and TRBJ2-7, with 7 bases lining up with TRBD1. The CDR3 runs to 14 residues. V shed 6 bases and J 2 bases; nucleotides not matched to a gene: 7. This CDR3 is CASRSTGATYEQYF. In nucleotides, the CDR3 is TGTGCCAGCAGATCTACAGGGGCTACCTACGAGCAGTACTTC.

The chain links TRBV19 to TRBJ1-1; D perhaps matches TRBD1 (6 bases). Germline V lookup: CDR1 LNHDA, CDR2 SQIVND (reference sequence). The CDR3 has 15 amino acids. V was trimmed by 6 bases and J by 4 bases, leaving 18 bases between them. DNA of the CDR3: TGTGCCAGTAGACCACCCCCTGGACAGCTCACTGAAGCTTTCTTT. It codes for CASRPPPGQLTEAFF.

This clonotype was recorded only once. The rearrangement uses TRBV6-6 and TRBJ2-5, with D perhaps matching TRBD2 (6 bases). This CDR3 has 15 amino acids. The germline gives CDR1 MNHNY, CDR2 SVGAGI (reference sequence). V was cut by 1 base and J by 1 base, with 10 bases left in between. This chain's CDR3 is CASSYLEGAQETQYF. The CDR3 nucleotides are TGTGCCAGCAGTTACTTGGAGGGAGCCCAAGAGACCCAGTACTTC.

The CDR3 DNA sequence: TGCAGCGTTGAGGGGACAGCTAAAGAGACCCAGTACTTC. Protein: CSVEGTAKETQYF. This chain uses TRBV29-1 with TRBJ2-5, with 7 nucleotides matching TRBD1. Germline CDR1 reads SQVTM; CDR2 reads ANQGSEA. The junction had 4 bases not matched to a gene; V was cut back by 3 bases and J by 3 bases. This CDR3 region has 13 residues.

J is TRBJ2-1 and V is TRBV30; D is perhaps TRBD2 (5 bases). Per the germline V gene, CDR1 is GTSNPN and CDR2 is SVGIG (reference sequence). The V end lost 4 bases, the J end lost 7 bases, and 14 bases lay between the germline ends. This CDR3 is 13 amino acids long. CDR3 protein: CAWNEGVVNEQFF. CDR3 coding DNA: TGTGCCTGGAATGAGGGAGTGGTGAATGAGCAGTTCTTC.

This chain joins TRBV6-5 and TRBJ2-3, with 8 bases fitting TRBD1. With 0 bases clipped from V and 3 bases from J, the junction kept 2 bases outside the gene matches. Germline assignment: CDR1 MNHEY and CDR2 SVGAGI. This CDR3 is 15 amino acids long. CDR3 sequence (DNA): TGTGCCAGCAGTTACTCGGACAGGGCTACAGATACGCAGTATTTT. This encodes CASSYSDRATDTQYF.

The CDR3 region is CASSAGLDLTDTQYF. In DNA form, the CDR3 reads TGTGCCAGCAGCGCAGGACTAGACCTCACAGATACGCAGTATTTT. The chain links TRBV5-4 to TRBJ2-3; 7 nucleotides align to TRBD2. In germline, CDR1 is SGHNT, CDR2 YYREEE (reference sequence). V lost 4 bases to trimming and J lost 2 bases; unmatched junction nucleotides: 7. The CDR3 runs to 15 residues. The full variable domain, in which reference TRBV5-4 and TRBJ2-3 provide the parts outside the CDR3, is ETGVTQSPTHLIKTRGQQVTLRCSSQSGHNTVSWYQQALGQGPQFIFQYYREEENGRGNFPPRFSGLQFPNYSSELNVNALELDDSALYLCASSAGLDLTDTQYFGPGTRLTVL.

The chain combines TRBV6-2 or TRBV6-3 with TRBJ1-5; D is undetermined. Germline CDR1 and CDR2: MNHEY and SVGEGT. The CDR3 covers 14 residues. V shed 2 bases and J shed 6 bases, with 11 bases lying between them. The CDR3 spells CASSYGPGGQPQHF. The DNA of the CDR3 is TGTGCCAGCAGTTACGGGCCTGGCGGTCAGCCCCAGCATTTT.

The DNA of the CDR3 is TGTGCCAGCAGTTACCCGCAAGCGGGAGGGAGAAATGAGCAGTTCTTC. Amino acids: CASSYPQAGGRNEQFF. The V gene is TRBV6-5, the J gene TRBJ2-1; TRBD2 matches 10 bases. This CDR3 region has 16 residues. Trimming at V came to 2 bases and at J to 7 bases, leaving 8 bases not matched to a gene. From germline, CDR1 is MNHEY and CDR2 SVGAGI.